What follows are 31 T cell receptor beta chains derived from one specimen sequenced in a study of shared clonotypes between healthy human individuals. Sequencing was performed with immunoSEQ multiplex PCR; in TCRdb, only in-frame clones are kept and a portion is missing. In the table there are around 340,000 clones, around 79% of which are singletons. Material for sequencing was memory CD4+ T cells sorted from blood. Subset here: CD45RA-negative fraction. Source of these receptors: a man in his thirties or forties in good health.

The V call is TRBV29-1, the J call TRBJ2-2, with D uncertain. The germline V gene has CDR1 SQVTM and CDR2 ANQGSEA. With 7 bases removed from V and 5 bases from J, the gap between germline ends came to 14 bases. This CDR3 is built from 13 residues. The CDR3, as DNA: TGCAGCGCCCGGACGGGTGGAACCGGGGAGCTGTTTTTT. Residues: CSARTGGTGELFF.

To note about this clone: This specimen includes other DNA sequences encoding the same CDR3. V usage is TRBV20-1 and J usage is TRBJ2-3, with no clear D. The germline V gene has CDR1 DFQATT and CDR2 SNEGSKA (reference sequence). V was shortened by 5 bases and J by 2 bases, with 5 bases between the two germline ends. The CDR3 runs 11 residues. The CDR3 DNA sequence: TGCAGTGCTGGATACACAGATACGCAGTATTTT. Its protein is CSAGYTDTQYF.

The J gene is TRBJ2-7, the V gene TRBV27, with a possible D match to TRBD2 (5 bases). The CDR3 length is 16 residues. Trimming cost V 5 bases and J 4 bases, with 21 bases left between them. In germline, CDR1 is MNHEY, CDR2 SMNVEV (reference sequence). The CDR3 protein is CASSPRMGSLGYEQYF. Written as DNA, the CDR3 is TGTGCCAGCAGTCCCAGGATGGGGAGTTTAGGGTACGAGCAGTACTTC.

This clone was detected only a few times. The chain joins TRBV6-5 to TRBJ1-1; 11 bases map to TRBD1. CDR1 is MNHEY and CDR2 is SVGAGI in the germline V gene. V was clipped by 6 bases and J by 2 bases; unmatched bases: 2. CDR3 length: 14 residues. The CDR3 coding sequence is TGTGCCAGCAGGGACAGGGGGCAAAACACTGAAGCTTTCTTT. Translation gives CASRDRGQNTEAFF.

The genes are TRBV27 and TRBJ1-3; the D gene is possibly TRBD1 (6 bases). The CDR3 totals 15 residues. Trimming shortened V by 6 bases and J by 5 bases, and 17 bases separated the two germline ends. Germline assignment: CDR1 MNHEY and CDR2 SMNVEV (reference sequence). Here the CDR3 reads CASSSTGTKRNTIYF. For the CDR3, the DNA is TGTGCCAGCAGCTCCACAGGGACGAAGCGAAACACCATATATTTT.

The chain is built from TRBV5-1 and TRBJ1-2; D not certain. This CDR3 has 13 amino acids. V lost 4 bases and J 2 bases, leaving 9 bases between the germline ends. The V gene's germline CDR1 is SGHRS and CDR2 YFSETQ. CDR3 protein: CASSVDMNYGYTF. The CDR3 bases are TGCGCCAGCAGCGTCGACATGAACTATGGCTACACCTTC.

The V and J genes are TRBV6-5 and TRBJ2-7; weak D call: TRBD1 (6 bases). CDR3 length: 12 residues. Trimming took off 5 bases at V and 13 bases at J, with 18 bases between the two ends. Germline CDR1 is MNHEY and CDR2 is SVGAGI. CDR3 residues: CASSALTGLRYF. CDR3 in DNA: TGTGCCAGCAGTGCGCTGACAGGTCTACGATACTTC.

This rearrangement joins TRBV27 to TRBJ1-5; 8 bases line up with TRBD1. Germline V CDR1 and CDR2: MNHEY, SMNVEV (reference sequence). J was trimmed by 6 bases and V by 3 bases; bases with no gene match: 10. This CDR3 comprises 16 residues. CDR3 residues: CASSLTGTGFGQPQHF. The CDR3 nucleotides read TGTGCCAGCAGTTTGACCGGGACAGGTTTCGGTCAGCCCCAGCATTTT.

The V call is TRBV12-5, the J call TRBJ2-1; D could derive from TRBD1 or TRBD2 (5 bases each). This CDR3 has 16 amino acids. CDR1 LGHNT and CDR2 FRNRAP come from the germline V gene. V shed 3 bases and J shed 8 bases, with 20 bases lying between them. This CDR3 is CASGLWKGQWDDEQFF. CDR3 nucleotide sequence: TGTGCTAGTGGTTTATGGAAGGGGCAGTGGGACGATGAGCAGTTCTTC.

The CDR3: CASSPREGLAGMNEQFF. The CDR3 DNA reads TGCGCCAGCAGCCCACGAGAAGGGCTAGCGGGAATGAATGAGCAGTTCTTC. This chain joins TRBV5-1 and TRBJ2-1, with 9 bases identical to TRBD2. The CDR3 consists of 17 residues. V lost 4 bases, J lost 7 bases, and 15 bases stayed unmatched. Germline values: CDR1 SGHRS, CDR2 YFSETQ. The complete variable domain, with remaining parts taken from reference TRBV5-1 and TRBJ2-1, reads KAGVTQTPRYLIKTRGQQVTLSCSPISGHRSVSWYQQTPGQGLQFLFEYFSETQRNKGNFPGRFSGRQFSNSRSEMNVSTLELGDSALYLCASSPREGLAGMNEQFFGPGTRLTVL.

This chain uses TRBV5-1 with TRBJ2-1, with 7 bases aligning to TRBD1. The CDR3 spans 15 residues. Germline V gene data show CDR1 as SGHRS and CDR2 as YFSETQ. The V gene end was trimmed by 6 bases and the J gene end by 0 bases; junction bases not matched to a gene: 6. The CDR3 loop reads CASTTGPSSYNEQFF. The DNA of the CDR3 is TGCGCCAGCACGACAGGGCCAAGCTCCTACAATGAGCAGTTCTTC.

In regard to this clone: A far larger clone is a single base away, which makes a read error likely. CDR3 sequence reads: CASSPLAGNTDMQYF. The CDR3 DNA follows: TGTGCCAGCAGCCCGCTAGCGGGAAACACAGATATGCAGTATTTT. The V gene is TRBV7-9, the J gene TRBJ2-3, with 9 bases fitting TRBD2. Germline V gives CDR1 SEHNR, CDR2 FQNEAQ (reference sequence). There are 15 residues in the CDR3.

J is TRBJ2-7 and V is TRBV21-1; TRBD2 reflects the table's D call only, with no check against the DNA. TRBV21-1 is reported as a pseudogene. There are 16 residues in the CDR3. Written as DNA, the CDR3 is TGTGCCAGCAGCAAAGATGGGGGGTCGCACTCCTACGAGCAGTACTTC. Translating it yields CASSKDGGSHSYEQYF.

The table lists this clone with a few counts. The rearrangement uses TRBV7-2 and TRBJ2-1; D uncertain. The CDR3 is 15 amino acids. CDR1 and CDR2 from the germline V gene are SGHTA and FQGNSA. V was clipped by 2 bases and J by 13 bases, with 21 bases between them. This CDR3 reads CASSLTAGDNERQFF. The DNA of the CDR3 is TGTGCCAGCAGCTTAACGGCAGGAGACAATGAGCGTCAGTTCTTC.

The V and J genes are TRBV5-1 and TRBJ2-5; the match to TRBD1 covers 12 bases. Germline V lookup: CDR1 SGHRS, CDR2 YFSETQ. The CDR3 consists of 15 residues. Trimming at V came to 4 bases and at J to 5 bases, leaving 6 bases not matched to a gene. CDR3 DNA: TGCGCCAGCAGCCGGGGACAGGGGGCGCTTGAGACCCAGTACTTC. Protein product: CASSRGQGALETQYF.

The CDR3 region is CASSPGQLDEAFF. In DNA form, the CDR3 reads TGTGCCAGCTCACCGGGACAGTTGGATGAAGCTTTCTTT. The chain joins TRBV18 to TRBJ1-1, with TRBD1 matching over 7 bases. Germline values: CDR1 KGHSH, CDR2 LQKENI. The CDR3 is 13 amino acids. V dropped 3 bases and J dropped 7; count of bases not matched to a gene: 5.

This clone was recorded once. The chain has TRBV29-1 and TRBJ2-3, with 9 bases matching TRBD1. CDR3 length: 13 amino acids. The germline CDR1 and CDR2 sequences are SQVTM and ANQGSEA. Losses at the gene ends were 3 bases for V and 5 bases for J; bases not matched to a gene: 3. This chain's CDR3 is CSVDGQGRDTQYF. CDR3 sequence (DNA): TGCAGCGTTGACGGACAGGGGAGAGATACGCAGTATTTT.

The chain is built from TRBV29-1 and TRBJ1-4, with 7 bases aligning to TRBD1. CDR3 length: 15 amino acids. Per germline, CDR1 SQVTM and CDR2 ANQGSEA. V gave up 7 bases and J gave up 6 bases; unmatched junction bases: 14. The CDR3 nucleotides read TGCAGCGCCTTCGAGTGGGGAGGGGGCGATGAAAAACTGTTTTTT. This encodes CSAFEWGGGDEKLFF.

This chain links TRBV7-2 with TRBJ2-2; D is ambiguous. CDR1 is SGHTA and CDR2 is FQGNSA in the germline V gene. This CDR3 is 13 amino acids long. The ends were cut back, 5 bases at V and 3 bases at J, with 7 bases in the middle. The CDR3 coding sequence is TGTGCCAGCAGCCGTCAATACACCGGGGAGCTGTTTTTT. Translated: CASSRQYTGELFF.

V and J are TRBV7-8 and TRBJ1-6; D may be TRBD1 (6 bases). This CDR3 spans 15 amino acids. The V gene lost 1 base and the J gene lost 6 bases, with 10 bases spanning the gap. Germline lookup yields CDR1 SGHVS and CDR2 FQNEAQ. The DNA for the CDR3 is TGTGCCAGCAGCTTAGTAGGAGGGGGTAATTCACCCCTCCACTTT. Translation: CASSLVGGGNSPLHF.

As regards this clone: The same CDR3 can be traced to other DNA sequences in this sample. The chain employs TRBV9 and TRBJ2-2, with 11 bases lining up with TRBD2. The CDR3 extends over 16 amino acids. The V gene's germline CDR1 is SGDLS and CDR2 YYNGEE. The V gene end was trimmed by 4 bases and the J gene end by 5 bases; junction bases not matched to a gene: 7. As DNA, the CDR3 is TGTGCCAGCAGCTTTGGCCTAGCGGGAGGAACCGGGGAGCTGTTTTTT. Translating it yields CASSFGLAGGTGELFF. The full variable domain, rest sourced from reference TRBV9 and TRBJ2-2, is DSGVTQTPKHLITATGQRVTLRCSPRSGDLSVYWYQQSLDQGLQFLIQYYNGEERAKGNILERFSAQQFPDLHSELNLSSLELGDSALYFCASSFGLAGGTGELFFGEGSRLTVL.

The gene calls are TRBV6-5 and TRBJ1-1; D is possibly TRBD1 (5 bases). Germline assignment: CDR1 MNHEY and CDR2 SVGAGI. The CDR3 runs 13 residues. With 4 bases removed from V and 13 bases from J, the gap between germline ends came to 19 bases. As DNA, the CDR3 is TGTGCCAGCAGTTTTTCTCCAGGACAACGGGTTTTCTTT. Protein: CASSFSPGQRVFF.

The chain uses TRBV28 and TRBJ2-7, with 15 bases lining up with TRBD2. The CDR3 length is 20 residues. Germline CDR1 MDHEN, CDR2 SYDVKM. Trimming took 5 bases from V and 4 from J; bases not matched to a gene: 18. This CDR3 is CASSQMRTSGRAKHPYEQYF. CDR3 sequence (DNA): TGTGCCAGCAGTCAGATGAGGACTAGCGGGAGGGCCAAGCACCCTTACGAGCAGTACTTC.

Concerning this clone: An end of the junction differs from the germline gene, which may be a read error. The CDR3 region is CASTLRPTLLMNTEAFF. CDR3 DNA sequence: TGTGCCAGCACCTTAAGGCCGACGCTACTCATGAACACTGAAGCTTTCTTT. The chain uses TRBV11-2 and TRBJ1-1, with no clear D. The CDR3 loop spans 17 amino acids. Germline CDR1 SGHAT, CDR2 FQNNGV.

The V gene is TRBV18, the J gene TRBJ2-1, with D possibly matching TRBD1 (6 bases). CDR3 length: 15 amino acids. Germline CDR1 is KGHSH and CDR2 is LQKENI. Deletions cut 5 bases from V and 1 base from J, with 12 bases between. CDR3 protein: CASSRQVGSYNEQFF. CDR3 bases: TGTGCCAGCTCAAGACAGGTAGGGTCCTACAATGAGCAGTTCTTC.

The genes are TRBV4-1 and TRBJ2-1; the D is unclear. CDR3 length: 17 residues. The V end was cut by 4 bases, the J end by 3 bases, with 19 bases between. Germline V lookup: CDR1 MGHRA, CDR2 YSYEKL. The CDR3 loop reads CASSPSQEVSGYNEQFF. CDR3 DNA sequence: TGCGCCAGCAGCCCAAGTCAAGAAGTCTCGGGCTACAATGAGCAGTTCTTC.

This clone has a handful of counts. The chain is built from TRBV30 and TRBJ2-7; D gene unclear. V shed 4 bases and J shed 5 bases, with 9 bases lying between them. The CDR3 sequence is 11 residues long. Germline CDR1 and CDR2: GTSNPN and SVGIG (reference sequence). The CDR3 spells CAWKDLHEQYF. In DNA, the CDR3 is TGTGCCTGGAAGGATCTCCACGAGCAGTACTTC.

J is TRBJ1-1 and V is TRBV2, with no clear D. The CDR3 consists of 13 residues. Looked up from germline, CDR1 is SNHLY and CDR2 is FYNNEI. V gave up 5 bases and J gave up 8 bases, with 15 bases separating them. CDR3 nucleotide sequence: TGTGCCAGCAGTACCCACCGGGCCCTCGAAGCTTTCTTT. It is translated as CASSTHRALEAFF.

The chain recombines TRBV6-6 with TRBJ2-3; tentative D call: TRBD1 (6 bases). This CDR3 spans 16 amino acids. CDR1 MNHNY and CDR2 SVGAGI come from the germline V gene (reference sequence). Trimming shortened V by 4 bases and J by 4 bases, and 18 bases separated the two germline ends. CDR3 sequence: CASSFAKDSTADTQYF. In nucleotides, the CDR3 is TGTGCCAGCAGTTTCGCGAAGGACAGTACGGCAGATACGCAGTATTTT.

The gene calls are TRBV7-2 and TRBJ2-5, with 11 positions matching TRBD2. V shed 1 base, J shed 9 bases, and the junction held 10 bases outside the gene matches. Germline-derived CDR1 and CDR2 are SGHTA and FQGNSA. The CDR3 runs to 16 residues. The CDR3 DNA follows: TGTGCCAGCAGCTTAGTCGGGACTAGCGGCCAGTCGGCCCAGTACTTC. This codes for CASSLVGTSGQSAQYF.

The V gene is TRBV2, the J gene TRBJ1-3; D is perhaps TRBD1 (5 bases). This CDR3 spans 14 amino acids. The germline V gene has CDR1 SNHLY and CDR2 FYNNEI. Trimming removed 6 bases from V and 3 bases from J, with 12 bases in between. The CDR3 DNA reads as TGTGCCAGCAGCGCGGGGACCGATGGAAACACCATATATTTT. As protein: CASSAGTDGNTIYF.